Listed below are T cell receptor beta chains from one sample, sequenced in a study of PD-1 blockade in classical Hodgkin lymphoma. Assay used: immunoSEQ multiplex PCR; TCRdb lists only in-frame clones, some missing. Found here are about 31,000 clones, roughly 82% of them singletons; the top ten hold approximately 18%. The source was peripheral blood mononuclear cells (PBMCs), collected before the fourth cycle of nivolumab. The receptors shown here come from a human donor with classical Hodgkin lymphoma. Both conserved end residues are trimmed from each CDR3. D genes are given only for firm matches.

J	D	V	CDR3
TRBJ1-1	-	TRBV5-5	ASSFWNTEAF
TRBJ1-6	TRBD1	TRBV19	ASSPETGLNSPLH
TRBJ2-5	-	TRBV5-1	ASSLLGGRETQY
TRBJ2-2	-	TRBV5-5	ASNLLGTFGNTGELF
TRBJ2-3	TRBD1	TRBV11-2	ASSLAGQGTDTQY
TRBJ2-7	TRBD1	TRBV6-5	ASSYRWTGGRYEQY
TRBJ1-1	-	TRBV7-9	ASSQEGTEAF
TRBJ2-3	TRBD2	TRBV28	ASSFAGLARENTDTQY
TRBJ1-5	-	TRBV6-5	ASSYSLDSNQPQH
TRBJ2-5	-	TRBV7-6	ASSRSEGETQY
TRBJ1-5	-	TRBV4-2	ASSQEGGDPGNQPQH